These 4 T cell receptor beta chains came from one sample sequenced in a study of blood T cell repertoires in COVID-19. Clones were sequenced by immunoSEQ multiplex PCR, and TCRdb holds only the in-frame ones, with some missing. The table has some 350,000 clones, roughly 90% seen once. The specimen sequenced was peripheral blood. These receptor sequences come from a man aged 18 to 30 with active or convalescent COVID-19.

V and J are TRBV29-1 and TRBJ1-3; no clear D gene. Trimming stripped 5 bases from V and 4 bases from J, with 9 bases between. The CDR3 consists of 12 residues. CDR1 is SQVTM, CDR2 ANQGSEA, per germline. The CDR3 sequence: CSVSARGNTIYF. CDR3 bases: TGCAGCGTTTCAGCGAGAGGAAACACCATATATTTT.

DNA of the CDR3: TGTGCCAGTAGTATAGATGGACAGAGATACACAGATACGCAGTATTTT. Translation: CASSIDGQRYTDTQYF. V usage is TRBV19 and J usage is TRBJ2-3; a possible D gene is TRBD1 (6 bases). The ends were cut back, 0 bases at V and 2 bases at J, with 12 bases in the middle. This CDR3 spans 16 amino acids. Germline loops: CDR1 LNHDA, CDR2 SQIVND (reference sequence).

The V call is TRBV5-1, the J call TRBJ1-6; D is undetermined. This CDR3 is built from 14 residues. Trimming cost V 0 bases and J 7 bases, with 8 bases left between them. From germline, CDR1 is SGHRS and CDR2 YFSETQ. The CDR3 reads CASSLGWANSPLHF. The CDR3 DNA reads TGCGCCAGCAGCTTGGGTTGGGCCAATTCACCCCTCCACTTT.

The chain is built from TRBV6-2 or TRBV6-3 and TRBJ1-2, with 9 bases that match TRBD1. The CDR3 totals 13 residues. Germline values: CDR1 MNHEY, CDR2 SVGEGT. With V trimmed by 4 bases and J by 9 bases, 6 bases remained unmatched. The CDR3 protein is CASSWSTGGRYTF. The CDR3 bases are TGTGCCAGCAGTTGGTCGACAGGGGGACGCTACACCTTC.